Included here is one T cell receptor beta chain sequence, with context. The data belong to a study of blood T cell repertoires in COVID-19. Here immunoSEQ multiplex PCR was the method, and the copy in TCRdb shows in-frame clones only, minus some. This sample yields around 40,000 clones, of which over 85% are seen a single time; around 4% belongs to the top ten. The CDR3 length is 12 residues. The V end lost 7 bases, the J end lost 4 bases, and 10 bases lay between the germline ends. Germline V gene sequence: CDR1 SNHLY, CDR2 FYNNEI. This sequence was found in a human donor with active COVID-19. The donor label of this sample is uncertain. The sequenced sample was peripheral blood. V gene TRBV2 combines with J gene TRBJ1-1; D might be TRBD1 (5 bases). CDR3 region: CASNKGPTEAFF. For the CDR3, the DNA is TGTGCCAGCAACAAGGGGCCCACTGAAGCTTTCTTT.